A single sample gave rise to the 9 T cell receptor beta chains below, sequenced in a study of cytomegalovirus exposure and HLA in healthy donors. PCR primers comprised 60 Vbeta and 13 Jbeta primers. The protocol was immunoSEQ multiplex PCR, while the TCRdb copy is restricted to in-frame clones and leaves out a portion. The data contain about 180,000 clones, 80% of them singletons. Sample: PBMCs. The receptors shown here come from a girl aged 5 to 17 in good health and CMV-seropositive.

This chain connects TRBV7-9 to TRBJ2-1, with 13 bases lining up with TRBD2. V trimming: 6 bases; J trimming: 7 bases; junction bases outside the gene matches: 6. The germline gives CDR1 SEHNR, CDR2 FQNEAQ (reference sequence). CDR3 size: 15 residues. The CDR3 coding sequence is TGTGCCAGCAGGACGGGACTAGCGGGACAGAATGAGCAGTTCTTC. Residues: CASRTGLAGQNEQFF.

The gene calls are TRBV4-1 and TRBJ2-7; 11 nucleotides line up with TRBD1. The germline CDR1 and CDR2 sequences are MGHRA and YSYEKL. V lost 3 bases to trimming and J lost 2 bases; unmatched junction nucleotides: 12. This CDR3 spans 18 amino acids. The CDR3 loop is CASSHSGSGQGVPYEQYF. The CDR3 DNA follows: TGCGCCAGCAGCCATTCTGGCTCGGGACAGGGGGTACCCTACGAGCAGTACTTC.

The J gene is TRBJ1-1, the V gene TRBV6-4, with no clear D. The ends were cut back, 3 bases at V and 5 bases at J, with 10 bases in the middle. Germline lookup yields CDR1 MRHNA and CDR2 SNTAGT. The CDR3 has 13 amino acids. CDR3 bases: TGTGCCAGCAGTGAAAGGCGAGGGACTGAAGCTTTCTTT. It yields the protein CASSERRGTEAFF.

The V and J genes are TRBV6-1 and TRBJ1-2, with D tentatively TRBD1 (5 bases). This CDR3 region has 12 residues. The V end was cut by 7 bases, the J end by 5 bases, with 11 bases between. From germline, CDR1 is MNHNS and CDR2 SASEGT. The CDR3 nucleotides read TGTGCCAGCACGGGGGGAGGGTATGGCTACACCTTC. Protein sequence: CASTGGGYGYTF.

CDR3 amino acids: CASSIYRGTGELFF. The CDR3 region has the DNA TGTGCCAGCTCCATCTACAGGGGCACCGGGGAGCTGTTTTTT. The rearrangement joins TRBV18 to TRBJ2-2; 7 bases are shared with TRBD1. This CDR3 is built from 14 residues. CDR1 KGHSH and CDR2 LQKENI come from the germline V gene. V was pared by 6 bases and J by 4 bases, with 5 bases of the junction left unmatched.

The chain is built from TRBV4-1 and TRBJ2-2; perhaps TRBD2 as D (6 bases). Trimming pared 1 base from V and 4 bases from J, leaving 7 bases between. Germline CDR1 reads MGHRA; CDR2 reads YSYEKL. There are 14 residues in the CDR3. The chain's CDR3 is CASSQVGGTGELFF. The CDR3 DNA sequence: TGCGCCAGCAGCCAAGTCGGGGGCACCGGGGAGCTGTTTTTT.

The V call is TRBV7-2, the J call TRBJ2-2; D possibly corresponds to TRBD2 (6 bases). The germline V gene has CDR1 SGHTA and CDR2 FQGNSA. Trimming left V 1 base short and J 4 bases short, with 7 bases between. This CDR3 is 14 amino acids long. CDR3 nucleotides: TGTGCCAGCAGCTTAGGGGGAGGCACCGGGGAGCTGTTTTTT. Its translation is CASSLGGGTGELFF.

A few counts support this clone. V usage is TRBV5-1 and J usage is TRBJ2-7; D may be TRBD2 (5 bases). The germline V and J ends were trimmed by 4 bases and 1 base, with 9 bases remaining between them. The CDR3 spans 13 residues. CDR1 and CDR2 from the germline V gene are SGHRS and YFSETQ. CDR3 region: CASSMGRSYEQYF. CDR3 sequence (DNA): TGCGCCAGCAGCATGGGGAGATCCTACGAGCAGTACTTC.

The rearrangement links TRBV9 to TRBJ1-1; D is ambiguous. Germline values: CDR1 SGDLS, CDR2 YYNGEE. There are 14 residues in the CDR3. V dropped 0 bases and J dropped 4 bases, with 10 bases sitting between them. The CDR3 loop reads CASSVEARGTEAFF. As DNA, the CDR3 is TGTGCCAGCAGCGTAGAGGCCCGGGGCACTGAAGCTTTCTTT.